Each of the 18 T cell receptor beta chains below was sequenced from the same sample in a study of blood T cell repertoires in COVID-19. Data came from immunoSEQ multiplex PCR; TCRdb stores just in-frame clones and leaves some out. The sample records 60,000 to 75,000 clones, more than 80% being singletons. The sequenced sample was peripheral blood. Receptors originate from a woman aged 80 or over with active or convalescent COVID-19.

The rearrangement links TRBV6-5 to TRBJ2-2, with a possible D match to TRBD2 (5 bases). Germline CDR1 MNHEY, CDR2 SVGAGI. Between the trimmed V and J ends, which lost 0 bases and 7 bases, there was a span of 9 bases. The CDR3 has 14 amino acids. The CDR3 reads CASSYSPGIGELFF. As DNA, the CDR3 is TGTGCCAGCAGTTACTCCCCCGGGATCGGGGAGCTGTTTTTT.

The chain recombines TRBV10-3 with TRBJ2-3; 9 positions agree with TRBD2. V dropped 3 bases and J dropped 3; count of bases not matched to a gene: 4. CDR1 is ENHRY, CDR2 SYGVKD, per germline. There are 15 residues in the CDR3. DNA for the CDR3: TGTGCCATCAGTGATGGCGGGGGGGCGACAGATACGCAGTATTTT. The encoded protein is CAISDGGGATDTQYF.

The J gene is TRBJ1-6, the V gene TRBV4-1, with D hard to call. This CDR3 comprises 15 residues. V lost 0 bases to trimming and J lost 8 bases, with 11 bases between them. The V gene's germline CDR1 is MGHRA and CDR2 YSYEKL. The CDR3 region has the DNA TGCGCCAGCAGCCAAGAACGTGGCGGCGATTCACCCCTCCACTTT. It is translated as CASSQERGGDSPLHF.

The J gene is TRBJ1-2, the V gene TRBV6-4; TRBD1 aligns across 8 bases. J was trimmed by 2 bases and V by 3 bases; bases with no gene match: 8. CDR3 length: 16 residues. Germline CDR1 reads MRHNA; CDR2 reads SNTAGT. CDR3 loop: CASSDSPDRANYGYTF. The CDR3 DNA sequence: TGTGCCAGCAGTGATTCGCCGGACAGGGCCAACTATGGCTACACCTTC.

J is TRBJ1-5 and V is TRBV5-4; 8 bases are a match to TRBD1. V lost 2 bases, J lost 3 bases, and 4 bases stayed unmatched. Looked up from germline, CDR1 is SGHNT and CDR2 is YYREEE (reference sequence). CDR3 size: 15 residues. CDR3 amino acids: CASSFGGQDNQPQHF. As DNA, the CDR3 is TGTGCCAGCAGCTTTGGGGGACAGGACAATCAGCCCCAGCATTTT.

The gene calls are TRBV6-4 and TRBJ1-2, with 10 nucleotides matching TRBD1. From germline, CDR1 is MRHNA and CDR2 SNTAGT. V was clipped by 4 bases and J by 0 bases; unmatched bases: 11. CDR3 size: 18 residues. The CDR3: CASSATGTGALPNYGYTF. The CDR3 DNA reads as TGTGCCAGCAGTGCAACCGGGACAGGGGCGCTACCTAACTATGGCTACACCTTC.

This clone has more than one count but fewer than ten. The chain uses TRBV7-3 and TRBJ2-7; D perhaps matches TRBD2 (6 bases). Trimming pared 5 bases from V and 2 bases from J, leaving 13 bases between. Germline loops: CDR1 SGHTA, CDR2 FQGTGA. This CDR3 contains 14 residues. The CDR3 DNA follows: TGTGCCAGCAGCCCCCAAGGCGGGGCCTACGAGCAGTACTTC. Its translation: CASSPQGGAYEQYF.

This chain joins TRBV5-3 and TRBJ2-7; 9 bases agree with TRBD2. TRBV5-3 is an open reading frame, and its role is uncertain. V gave up 1 base and J gave up 2 bases; unmatched junction bases: 4. This CDR3 comprises 15 residues. The DNA of the CDR3 is TGTGCCAGAAGCTTGTGGACTAGCGTCACCTACGAGCAGTACTTC. Translation: CARSLWTSVTYEQYF.

The sample holds one count of this clone. V usage is TRBV6-5 and J usage is TRBJ1-1; D uncertain. The CDR3 runs to 12 residues. V lost 4 bases and J lost 9, with 12 bases in between. Germline V gene sequence: CDR1 MNHEY, CDR2 SVGAGI. CDR3 region: CASSSAGRKAFF. Written as DNA, the CDR3 is TGTGCCAGCAGTTCCGCAGGCAGAAAAGCTTTCTTT.

The rearrangement links TRBV10-3 to TRBJ1-1; TRBD1 matches at 8 bases. V was pared by 10 bases and J by 0 bases, with 22 bases of the junction left unmatched. The germline V gene has CDR1 ENHRY and CDR2 SYGVKD. There are 19 residues in the CDR3. CDR3 residues: CATRGPTGTGSLMNTEAFF. The DNA of the CDR3 is TGTGCCACCCGGGGCCCAACCGGGACAGGATCCCTCATGAACACTGAAGCTTTCTTT.

This clone was observed once. This rearrangement joins TRBV6-2 or TRBV6-3 to TRBJ1-5; D is possibly TRBD1 (6 bases). The CDR3 runs 14 residues. Trimming left V 2 bases short and J 3 bases short, with 8 bases between. Germline CDR1 is MNHEY and CDR2 is SVGEGT. This CDR3 is CASSYEGVNQPQHF. The CDR3 bases are TGTGCCAGCAGTTACGAGGGGGTCAATCAGCCCCAGCATTTT.

The chain uses TRBV5-8 and TRBJ1-1; no definite D call. Germline-derived CDR1 and CDR2 are SGHTS and YDEGEE. The CDR3 is made up of 14 amino acids. V shed 0 bases and J shed 0 bases, with 6 bases lying between them. CDR3 coding DNA: TGTGCCAGCAGCTTGGACAGCTTGAACACTGAAGCTTTCTTT. As protein: CASSLDSLNTEAFF. The full variable domain, with the rest looked up from reference TRBV5-8 and TRBJ1-1, is EAGVTQSPTHLIKTRGQQATLRCSPISGHTSVYWYQQALGLGLQFLLWYDEGEERNRGNFPPRFSGRQFPNYSSELNVNALELEDSALYLCASSLDSLNTEAFFGQGTRLTVV.

The rearrangement joins TRBV29-1 to TRBJ2-1; a possible D gene is TRBD1 (6 bases). V lost 4 bases and J lost 3, with 10 bases in between. CDR3 length equals 13 residues. Germline lookup yields CDR1 SQVTM and CDR2 ANQGSEA. CDR3 nucleotides: TGCAGCGTTGTAAGGACAGTCTACAATGAGCAGTTCTTC. Protein: CSVVRTVYNEQFF.

This clone was observed a few times. The chain combines TRBV9 with TRBJ1-6; the D gene is possibly TRBD1 (5 bases). V was pared by 3 bases and J by 6 bases, with 16 bases between. Germline CDR1 is SGDLS and CDR2 is YYNGEE. This CDR3 region has 16 residues. CDR3 amino acids: CASSEGFGGGNSPLHF. CDR3 coding DNA: TGTGCCAGCAGCGAGGGGTTTGGGGGAGGTAATTCACCCCTCCACTTT.

The chain uses TRBV11-3 and TRBJ2-7; TRBD1 is a possible D gene (5 bases). This CDR3 comprises 13 residues. V lost 5 bases and J 7 bases, leaving 15 bases between the germline ends. Germline assignment: CDR1 SGHNT and CDR2 YENEEA. CDR3 amino acids: CASSLRTLGEQYF. CDR3 DNA: TGTGCCAGCAGCCTGAGGACATTGGGGGAGCAGTACTTC.

The chain has TRBV5-8 and TRBJ2-1; the match to TRBD1 covers 7 bases. The J segment lost 0 bases and the V segment lost 0 bases, leaving 6 bases of the junction unmatched. This CDR3 is 17 amino acids long. Germline V gene lookup returns CDR1 SGHTS and CDR2 YDEGEE. For the CDR3, the DNA is TGTGCCAGCAGCTTGGTTTTTGGGACAGACTCCTACAATGAGCAGTTCTTC. It encodes CASSLVFGTDSYNEQFF.

The rearrangement uses TRBV4-1 and TRBJ2-2; maybe TRBD2 (6 bases). The germline V gene has CDR1 MGHRA and CDR2 YSYEKL. This CDR3 has 17 amino acids. The V and J ends lost 4 bases and 2 bases respectively, with 17 bases between them. DNA for the CDR3: TGCGCCAGCAGCCGGTTGGGCGGGACTCAAAACACCGGGGAGCTGTTTTTT. This encodes CASSRLGGTQNTGELFF.

This clone was seen a handful of times. This chain joins TRBV4-3 and TRBJ2-1; 9 bases map to TRBD2. Losses at the gene ends were 1 base for V and 12 bases for J; bases not matched to a gene: 13. This CDR3 has 16 amino acids. Germline-derived CDR1 and CDR2 are LGHNA and YSLEER. This CDR3 reads CASSQVMSSGTTVQFF. The DNA for the CDR3 is TGCGCCAGCAGCCAAGTTATGTCTAGCGGGACCACTGTGCAGTTCTTC.